Sequencing of this T cell receptor beta chain was carried out in a study of blood T cells in healthy people across ages. After removal of 4 bases from V and 2 bases from J, the junction contained 6 bases not matched to a gene. Germline V CDR1 and CDR2: DFQATT, SNEGSKA (reference sequence). This CDR3 is 17 amino acids long. Through a sample-barcoded 5' primer and a J-beta primer mix, a second PCR was run for roughly 7 to 12 cycles. Using its own MiXCR run on the 5' RACE reads, TCRdb lists one record per CDR3 protein. The sample includes around 1,100,000 distinct CDR3 sequences, about two fifths of them seen just once.

Sequenced: blood. The clonotype originates from a man between 18 and 29 years old in good health. The chain joins TRBV20-1 to TRBJ2-1, with 15 nucleotides matching TRBD2. DNA for the CDR3: TGCAGTGCTACGGGACTAGCGGGAGGTTCTGCCTACAATGAGCAGTTCTTC. Translation gives CSATGLAGGSAYNEQFF.